The 5 T cell receptor beta chains below all came from one sample that was sequenced in a study of Graves' ophthalmopathy and Graves' hyperthyroidism. RNA served as the template for amplifying TCR beta CDR3 regions. HTBI primers were employed in first-round RT-PCR, then a second-round multiplex PCR followed. TCRdb fed the multiplex PCR reads into MiXCR, producing one record per CDR3 protein. The sample consists of about 600,000 distinct CDR3 sequences, roughly 40% of them appearing once. The sample comprised peripheral blood or thyroid tissue (not recorded which). The receptors shown here come from an adult man with Graves' hyperthyroidism.

This clonotype was recorded at least ten times. This CDR3 is CASSPPESSGNTIYF. The DNA for the CDR3 is TGTGCCAGCAGCCCACCGGAGAGCTCTGGAAACACCATATATTTT. The chain is built from TRBV7-6 and TRBJ1-3; D unresolved. V was cut by 5 bases and J by 0 bases, with 11 bases left in between. The CDR3 contains 15 residues. Germline V CDR1 and CDR2: SGHVS, FNYEAQ.

The chain carries TRBV20-1 and TRBJ2-7, with a possible D match to TRBD2 (6 bases). The CDR3 is 15 amino acids. Germline-derived CDR1 and CDR2 are DFQATT and SNEGSKA (reference sequence). V lost 1 base and J lost 1, with 14 bases in between. CDR3 protein: CSARGTIVTSYEQYF. DNA of the CDR3: TGCAGTGCTAGAGGGACTATTGTCACATCCTACGAGCAGTACTTC.

This clonotype showed up many times. The chain joins TRBV5-1 to TRBJ1-5; no reliable D call. The CDR3 contains 14 residues. Per the germline V gene, CDR1 is SGHRS and CDR2 is YFSETQ. The ends were cut back, 0 bases at V and 7 bases at J, with 11 bases in the middle. The CDR3 spells CASSLEGIGQPQHF. Here the CDR3 DNA reads TGCGCCAGCAGCTTGGAAGGGATCGGGCAGCCCCAGCATTTT.

In this sample, this clonotype turned up many times. The chain employs TRBV20-1 and TRBJ2-5; tentatively, D is TRBD1 (5 bases). CDR3 length equals 13 residues. V was pared by 6 bases and J by 4 bases, with 15 bases between. The V gene's germline CDR1 is DFQATT and CDR2 SNEGSKA (reference sequence). The CDR3 loop is CSATVWGGETQYF. The CDR3 nucleotides are TGCAGTGCCACGGTCTGGGGCGGAGAGACCCAGTACTTC.

This clonotype has ten or more counts. This chain uses TRBV2 with TRBJ1-3, with a tentative D call TRBD1 (5 bases). Germline CDR1 reads SNHLY; CDR2 reads FYNNEI. V was trimmed by 4 bases and J by 1 base, leaving 8 bases between them. This CDR3 is 14 amino acids long. Here the CDR3 reads CASSAQGSGNTIYF. The CDR3 bases are TGTGCCAGCAGTGCCCAGGGATCTGGAAACACCATATATTTT.